These 13 T cell receptor beta chains were sequenced from one sample in a study of blood T cell repertoires in COVID-19. Profiling relied on immunoSEQ multiplex PCR, and the TCRdb table lists in-frame clones only, not all of them. The repertoire holds under 500,000 clones, with about 89% as singletons. The specimen sequenced was peripheral blood. All receptors come from a woman under 40 with acute or convalescent COVID-19.

This clone was counted a single time. This rearrangement joins TRBV6-6 to TRBJ1-6; D remains ambiguous. The germline V and J ends were trimmed by 0 bases and 5 bases, with 11 bases remaining between them. This CDR3 contains 16 residues. Germline V gene data show CDR1 as MNHNY and CDR2 as SVGAGI (reference sequence). The CDR3 nucleotides are TGTGCCAGCAGTTACTCCGTGGCAGACAATAATTCACCCCTCCACTTT. As protein: CASSYSVADNNSPLHF.

The gene calls are TRBV24-1 and TRBJ2-5; 7 bases agree with TRBD1. The V gene end was trimmed by 4 bases and the J gene end by 5 bases; junction bases not matched to a gene: 9. CDR3 length equals 15 residues. The germline V gene encodes CDR1 KGHDR and CDR2 SFDVKD. The CDR3 spells CATSDSGQLAETQYF. CDR3 DNA: TGTGCCACCAGTGACTCGGGACAGTTGGCGGAGACCCAGTACTTC.

The chain employs TRBV29-1 and TRBJ2-5; D may be TRBD2 (6 bases). There are 13 residues in the CDR3. With 5 bases removed from V and 2 bases from J, the gap between germline ends came to 12 bases. Germline CDR1 is SQVTM and CDR2 is ANQGSEA. The CDR3 nucleotides are TGCAGCGTTTTAGGCGCGGGACAAGAGACCCAGTACTTC. Encoded protein: CSVLGAGQETQYF.

The gene calls are TRBV12-2 and TRBJ1-1. TRBV12-2 is a documented pseudogene. CDR3 length: 12 amino acids. The CDR3 loop is CASRRWPPEVFF. Here the CDR3 DNA reads TGTGCAAGTCGCCGATGGCCTCCGGAGGTTTTCTTT.

This clone occurred once. CDR3: CASSSGFFNEKLFF. CDR3 bases: TGTGCCAGCAGTTCCGGGTTCTTTAATGAAAAACTGTTTTTT. The chain recombines TRBV28 with TRBJ1-4; D remains unclear. CDR3 length: 14 residues. V lost 4 bases and J lost 4, with 10 bases in between. Germline V lookup: CDR1 MDHEN, CDR2 SYDVKM.

Only one count was recorded for this clone. The genes are TRBV3-1 (or the pseudogene TRBV3-2) and TRBJ1-2; D may be TRBD1 (6 bases). Germline CDR1 and CDR2: LGHDT and YNNKEL (reference sequence). Trimming took off 0 bases at V and 5 bases at J, with 10 bases between the two ends. This CDR3 has 14 residues. The DNA of the CDR3 is TGTGCCAGCAGCCAAGAAGGACAGTCATATGGCTACACCTTC. It translates to CASSQEGQSYGYTF.

The J gene is TRBJ2-3, the V gene TRBV4-1, with D possibly being TRBD2 (5 bases). CDR1 MGHRA and CDR2 YSYEKL come from the germline V gene. The CDR3 is 20 amino acids. V lost 0 bases to trimming and J lost 3 bases, with 25 bases between them. As DNA, the CDR3 is TGCGCCAGCAGCCAAGATCATCGGGGAAGGAGTGGGATTAGGACAGATACGCAGTATTTT. Amino acids: CASSQDHRGRSGIRTDTQYF.

This chain links TRBV5-8 with TRBJ1-2; D is unresolved. Trimming removed 4 bases from V and 3 bases from J, with 13 bases in between. The germline V gene encodes CDR1 SGHTS and CDR2 YDEGEE. The CDR3 has 14 residues. CDR3 nucleotides: TGTGCCAGCAGCCCTGTATCCGCGCACTATGGCTACACCTTC. Amino acid sequence: CASSPVSAHYGYTF.

The genes are TRBV6-5 and TRBJ2-3, with 8 bases lining up with TRBD2. The germline gives CDR1 MNHEY, CDR2 SVGAGI. This CDR3 has 15 residues. Unmatched junction bases numbered 10, after V lost 8 bases and J lost 3 bases. CDR3 region: CASLPGGVITDTQYF. For the CDR3, the DNA is TGTGCCAGCTTACCCGGGGGGGTGATTACAGATACGCAGTATTTT.

This chain joins TRBV5-4 and TRBJ1-2, with D unclear. Germline-derived CDR1 and CDR2 are SGHNT and YYREEE (reference sequence). The CDR3 contains 15 residues. V was clipped by 0 bases and J by 4 bases, with 13 bases between them. The CDR3, as DNA: TGTGCCAGCAGCTTGGGGATCGGGATTCTCTATGGCTACACCTTC. Residues: CASSLGIGILYGYTF.

This chain connects TRBV28 to TRBJ1-3; 7 nucleotides line up with TRBD1. CDR3 length: 15 residues. Germline V lookup: CDR1 MDHEN, CDR2 SYDVKM. Trimming took 5 bases from V and 5 from J; bases not matched to a gene: 9. CDR3 region: CASSLNDRVRNTIYF. The DNA of the CDR3 is TGTGCCAGCAGTCTTAACGACAGGGTCCGAAACACCATATATTTT.

This clone has just one count. This rearrangement joins TRBV2 to TRBJ2-1; 10 bases are shared with TRBD2. J gave up 5 bases and V 6 bases, and 16 bases lay outside the gene matches. The CDR3 runs to 18 residues. Germline V gives CDR1 SNHLY, CDR2 FYNNEI. CDR3 in amino acids: CASRGTAILAGINNEQFF. The DNA for the CDR3 is TGTGCCAGCAGGGGGACAGCGATACTAGCGGGGATCAACAATGAGCAGTTCTTC. The variable domain in full, completed from reference TRBV2 and TRBJ2-1, reads EPEVTQTPSHQVTQMGQEVILRCVPISNHLYFYWYRQILGQKVEFLVSFYNNEISEKSEIFDDQFSVERPDGSNFTLKIRSTKLEDSAMYFCASRGTAILAGINNEQFFGPGTRLTVL.

The V call is TRBV3-1 (or the pseudogene TRBV3-2), the J call TRBJ2-7; possible D gene TRBD1, 5 bases. Trimming shortened V by 4 bases and J by 6 bases, and 10 bases separated the two germline ends. This CDR3 comprises 12 residues. CDR1 is LGHDT and CDR2 is YNNKEL in the germline V gene (reference sequence). In DNA form, the CDR3 reads TGTGCCAGCAGCCCGTGGGGCGGCGAGCAGTACTTC. Translated: CASSPWGGEQYF.